This T cell receptor (beta chain) derives from a study of T cells in Graves' hyperthyroidism and ophthalmopathy. Ophthalmopathy patients showed a Clinical Activity Score of at least 3, NOSPECS grade of at least 4 and duration under 3 months. Each diagnosis was grounded in clinical symptoms, serum thyroxine and TRAb, thyroid ultrasound, and orbital computed tomography. Overall study findings and caveats: Most clonotypes that expanded in the thyroid above 0.001 also showed up in blood. Patients with ophthalmopathy were separated from those with stable hyperthyroidism by a 13 V-J model.

It was RNA transcripts that yielded the amplified TCR beta CDR3 regions. RT-PCR in the first round (using the HTBI primer set) targeted the TCR CDR3. TCRdb re-called the multiplex PCR reads with MiXCR, one entry per CDR3 protein. The sample includes 700,000 or so distinct CDR3 sequences, 13% to 15% of them seen just once. The length of the CDR3 is 13 residues. Germline CDR1 is DFQATT and CDR2 is SNEGSKA (reference sequence). Germline trimming cut 2 bases from V and 13 bases from J; bases unmatched to any gene: 11. The table lists this clonotype with many counts. What it binds is not known. The source material was blood. The chain recombines TRBV20-1 with TRBJ1-1; 9 nucleotides align to TRBD1. This sequence originates from a woman in her fifties or sixties with Graves' ophthalmopathy. The CDR3 DNA is TGCAGTGCTAGATATGGACAGGGGATGAAGGGTTTCTTT. Translation gives CSARYGQGMKGFF.